The present entry profiles one T cell receptor (beta chain) with its context. This entry belongs to a study of CD4 and CD8 cells across lung adenocarcinoma regions. The patients had localized lung adenocarcinoma, a non-small cell subtype. The CDR3 runs 13 residues. Trimming pared 9 bases from V and 1 base from J, leaving 13 bases between. Germline CDR1 and CDR2: MNHNS and SASEGT. TCRdb used MiXCR to reprocess the PCR reads, holding one entry per CDR3 protein. The profile shows 2,000 or so distinct CDR3 sequences, 40% to 55% of them singletons. The chain recombines TRBV6-1 with TRBJ2-7; D might be TRBD2 (6 bases). The sample taken for sequencing was CD4+ T cells from the center of a lung tumor. This sequence was found in a female donor with lung adenocarcinoma. The CD4 and CD8 labels of this study may be unreliable. CDR3 nucleotide sequence: TGTGCCAGTATCAGGGCGGGGTCCTACGAGCAGTACTTC. Its translation is CASIRAGSYEQYF.